What follows are 25 T cell receptor beta chains derived from one specimen sequenced in a study of a mutant IDH1 vaccine in newly diagnosed glioma (dated by TCRdb to the early 2020s). Library creation used the immunoSEQ multiplex PCR assay. TCRdb holds this immuneACCESS table with in-frame rearrangements only. Some clones are missing; in checked studies, unresolved V genes explain under half, and the rest has no known cause. The sample table shows about 27,000 clones, and about four fifths are seen once. The top ten constitute approximately 8% of the sample. Interpreted using the paper, the time point label stands for: week 35, safety follow-up. A 20-mer mutant IDH1 peptide at 300 micrograms in Montanide made up each vaccine dose, which was injected subcutaneously together with topical imiquimod. The antigens these receptors bind are not known. This specimen consisted of PBMCs, obtained from a glioma patient whose treatment included an IDH1 peptide vaccine. Receptors originate from a man aged 50-59 years with glioma.

The DNA of the CDR3 is TGCAGCGTTGAAGCTGGTCGGGATACGCAGTATTTT. It yields the protein CSVEAGRDTQYF. The chain has TRBV29-1 and TRBJ2-3; D gene ambiguous. Germline V CDR1 and CDR2: SQVTM, ANQGSEA. The CDR3 has 12 amino acids. Trimming took off 1 base at V and 6 bases at J, with 8 bases between the two ends.

The sample holds one count of this clone. The V and J genes are TRBV2 and TRBJ2-1, with D hard to call. Germline V gene sequence: CDR1 SNHLY, CDR2 FYNNEI. Trimming left V 5 bases short and J 7 bases short, with 9 bases between. The CDR3 spans 12 residues. CDR3 amino acids: CASSLRPNEQFF. CDR3 bases: TGTGCCAGCAGTTTGCGGCCTAATGAGCAGTTCTTC. Filled out from reference TRBV2 and TRBJ2-1, the complete variable domain reads EPEVTQTPSHQVTQMGQEVILRCVPISNHLYFYWYRQILGQKVEFLVSFYNNEISEKSEIFDDQFSVERPDGSNFTLKIRSTKLEDSAMYFCASSLRPNEQFFGPGTRLTVL.

The rearrangement links TRBV15 to TRBJ1-4, with D tentatively TRBD1 (5 bases). The length of the CDR3 is 14 residues. V was trimmed by 1 base and J by 7 bases, leaving 10 bases between them. Germline CDR1 LNHNV, CDR2 YYDKDF (reference sequence). CDR3 nucleotides: TGTGCCACCAGCAGAGCTACAGGAGGTGAAAAACTGTTTTTT. This sequence encodes CATSRATGGEKLFF.

The chain has TRBV11-3 and TRBJ2-7, with a possible D match to TRBD1 (5 bases). Germline CDR1 SGHNT, CDR2 YENEEA. The V and J ends lost 4 bases and 0 bases respectively, with 13 bases between them. This CDR3 comprises 15 residues. The CDR3 nucleotides are TGTGCCAGCAGCTCGACAGTCCACAGCTCCTACGAGCAGTACTTC. It encodes CASSSTVHSSYEQYF.

This clone was seen a single time. V and J are TRBV5-6 and TRBJ1-5; D possibly corresponds to TRBD1 (5 bases). This CDR3 comprises 12 residues. Germline values: CDR1 SGHDT, CDR2 YYEEEE. Deletions cut 4 bases from V and 5 bases from J, with 7 bases between. The CDR3 here is CASSLGDQPQHF. The CDR3 nucleotides read TGTGCCAGCAGCCTAGGGGATCAGCCCCAGCATTTT.

This clone has only one observation. The rearrangement links TRBV29-1 to TRBJ2-1; either TRBD1 or TRBD2 may supply D (6 bases each). V lost 6 bases and J 2 bases, leaving 17 bases between the germline ends. Germline-derived CDR1 and CDR2 are SQVTM and ANQGSEA. The CDR3 contains 15 residues. CDR3 region: CSVRRGTSAYNEQFF. As DNA, the CDR3 is TGCAGCGTCAGACGGGGGACAAGCGCCTACAATGAGCAGTTCTTC.

The chain recombines TRBV29-1 with TRBJ2-7, with 7 bases identical to TRBD1. The CDR3 length is 13 residues. Trimming cost V 4 bases and J 0 bases; bases outside gene matches: 3. From germline, CDR1 is SQVTM and CDR2 ANQGSEA. CDR3 nucleotide sequence: TGCAGCGTTGCCGGGACAGCCTCCTACGAGCAGTACTTC. It encodes CSVAGTASYEQYF.

The chain joins TRBV18 to TRBJ2-7, with 7 bases fitting TRBD1. The ends lost 3 bases at V and 3 bases at J; junction bases unmatched: 2. CDR3 size: 13 residues. CDR1 KGHSH and CDR2 LQKENI come from the germline V gene. CDR3 region: CASSPGQYYEQYF. CDR3 nucleotide sequence: TGTGCCAGCTCACCGGGACAGTACTACGAGCAGTACTTC.

The rearrangement joins TRBV11-3 to TRBJ2-2; D possibly corresponds to TRBD2 (5 bases). The CDR3 sequence is 18 residues long. Per the germline V gene, CDR1 is SGHNT and CDR2 is YENEEA. The germline V and J ends were trimmed by 2 bases and 2 bases, with 18 bases remaining between them. CDR3 DNA: TGTGCCAGCAGCTTATCAGCCCTATTCGGGGTCAACACCGGGGAGCTGTTTTTT. As protein: CASSLSALFGVNTGELFF.

V gene TRBV4-1 combines with J gene TRBJ2-1; no clear D gene. The germline V gene encodes CDR1 MGHRA and CDR2 YSYEKL. V lost 4 bases to trimming and J lost 9 bases, with 13 bases between them. This CDR3 spans 13 amino acids. The CDR3 reads CASSRAGASEQFF. As DNA, the CDR3 is TGCGCCAGCAGCCGGGCTGGCGCGAGTGAGCAGTTCTTC.

In its sample, this clone was seen a few times. The J gene is TRBJ1-5, the V gene TRBV6-5; unclear D gene. The CDR3 totals 14 residues. Germline loops: CDR1 MNHEY, CDR2 SVGAGI. Between the trimmed V and J ends, which lost 6 bases and 2 bases, there was a span of 11 bases. This CDR3 is CASRPPGRNQPQHF. CDR3 sequence (DNA): TGTGCCAGCAGACCTCCGGGTCGCAATCAGCCCCAGCATTTT.

The chain joins TRBV18 to TRBJ2-2; D may be TRBD2 (5 bases). This CDR3 has 13 amino acids. Germline CDR1 is KGHSH and CDR2 is LQKENI. Trimming removed 5 bases from V and 1 base from J, with 5 bases in between. The CDR3 region is CASSGGNTGELFF. The CDR3 coding sequence is TGTGCCAGCTCAGGAGGGAACACCGGGGAGCTGTTTTTT.

The chain combines TRBV7-2 with TRBJ1-5; D gene ambiguous. Germline V lookup: CDR1 SGHTA, CDR2 FQGNSA. V lost 0 bases, J lost 7 bases, and 10 bases lay in between. The CDR3 has 14 amino acids. The DNA for the CDR3 is TGTGCCAGCAGCTTAGCTCCGGCGAGGCAGCCCCAGCATTTT. This codes for CASSLAPARQPQHF.

The chain carries TRBV9 and TRBJ2-7; 7 bases fit TRBD1. V shed 0 bases, J shed 2 bases, and the junction held 5 bases outside the gene matches. CDR3 length: 15 amino acids. Germline V CDR1 and CDR2: SGDLS, YYNGEE. CDR3 in DNA: TGTGCCAGCAGCGTAGGGCCAGGGGGTACCTACGAGCAGTACTTC. Amino acid sequence: CASSVGPGGTYEQYF.

The V and J genes are TRBV11-2 and TRBJ1-6, with 10 bases aligning to TRBD1. The CDR3 consists of 17 residues. The germline CDR1 and CDR2 sequences are SGHAT and FQNNGV. The V gene end was trimmed by 5 bases and the J gene end by 10 bases; junction bases not matched to a gene: 14. Here the CDR3 reads CASSPLGDRGNRSPLHF. Here the CDR3 DNA reads TGTGCCAGCAGCCCCCTCGGGGACAGGGGAAACCGCTCACCCCTCCACTTT.

The chain recombines TRBV2 with TRBJ2-2, with 7 bases matching TRBD1. In germline, CDR1 is SNHLY, CDR2 FYNNEI. This CDR3 has 15 amino acids. The trim removed 6 bases at V and 4 bases at J, leaving 8 bases unmatched. In DNA, the CDR3 is TGTGCCAGCAGGCGAGAACAGGGGTTCACCGGGGAGCTGTTTTTT. This sequence encodes CASRREQGFTGELFF.

This clone appeared a single time. The rearrangement joins TRBV23-1 to TRBJ2-7; D may correspond to TRBD1 or TRBD2 (5 bases each). TRBV23-1 is known as an ORF, though its function is uncertain. The CDR3 covers 15 residues. V dropped 4 bases and J dropped 4 bases, with 17 bases sitting between them. CDR3 nucleotides: TGCGCCAGCAGTCCCCTGGGGGTTACAATGTACGAGCAGTACTTC. As protein: CASSPLGVTMYEQYF.

In its sample, this clone was seen a few times. The chain is built from TRBV7-6 and TRBJ2-1; D unclear. CDR3 length: 12 residues. CDR1 SGHVS and CDR2 FNYEAQ come from the germline V gene. Trimming removed 6 bases at V and 8 bases at J, with 11 bases between. The CDR3 sequence is CASSSGLHEQFF. The CDR3 DNA reads as TGTGCCAGCAGTTCCGGGCTTCATGAGCAGTTCTTC.

This clone was seen once. The chain recombines TRBV4-3 with TRBJ2-3; 8 positions agree with TRBD2. Germline CDR1 is LGHNA and CDR2 is YSLEER. The J segment lost 0 bases and the V segment lost 0 bases, leaving 8 bases of the junction unmatched. CDR3 size: 18 residues. The chain's CDR3 is CASSQEAGGVFSTDTQYF. CDR3 sequence (DNA): TGCGCCAGCAGCCAAGAAGCCGGGGGGGTCTTTAGCACAGATACGCAGTATTTT.

The chain employs TRBV2 and TRBJ2-7, with TRBD2 matching 10 bases. This CDR3 is built from 15 residues. Germline V gene sequence: CDR1 SNHLY, CDR2 FYNNEI. Unmatched junction bases numbered 4, after V lost 3 bases and J lost 2 bases. CDR3 protein: CASSDALAGAYEQYF. The CDR3 region has the DNA TGTGCCAGCAGTGATGCTCTAGCGGGAGCCTACGAGCAGTACTTC.

The chain recombines TRBV20-1 with TRBJ2-3; D is unclear. Germline V gene lookup returns CDR1 DFQATT and CDR2 SNEGSKA (reference sequence). This CDR3 spans 10 amino acids. Trimming pared 6 bases from V and 2 bases from J, leaving 3 bases between. The CDR3 coding sequence is TGCAGTGCCAACACAGATACGCAGTATTTT. Protein product: CSANTDTQYF.

The rearrangement joins TRBV7-9 to TRBJ1-5; 7 bases match TRBD1. J gave up 15 bases and V 5 bases, and 13 bases lay outside the gene matches. The length of the CDR3 is 13 residues. Germline CDR1 reads SEHNR; CDR2 reads FQNEAQ (reference sequence). CDR3 region: CASSQNPQGKLHF. DNA for the CDR3: TGTGCCAGCAGCCAAAACCCACAGGGGAAATTGCATTTT.

CDR3 DNA sequence: TGTGCCAGCAGCCGTTTAGGACAGGGTGGAGAGACCCAGTACTTC. Translation: CASSRLGQGGETQYF. This rearrangement joins TRBV2 to TRBJ2-5, with 8 bases that match TRBD1. This CDR3 is 15 amino acids long. CDR1 and CDR2 (germline): SNHLY, FYNNEI. Unmatched junction bases numbered 10, after V lost 6 bases and J lost 4 bases.

The rearrangement links TRBV28 to TRBJ1-1; D possibly corresponds to TRBD1 (6 bases). Trimming removed 6 bases at V and 4 bases at J, with 18 bases between. The CDR3 sequence is 15 residues long. Germline CDR1 MDHEN, CDR2 SYDVKM. In DNA form, the CDR3 reads TGTGCCAGCAGGACAACAGGGTTCAGGGGCACTGAAGCTTTCTTT. Translation: CASRTTGFRGTEAFF.

The chain carries TRBV7-2 and TRBJ1-1; TRBD1 aligns across 8 bases. This CDR3 is built from 13 residues. J lost 8 bases, V lost 4 bases, and 6 bases had no gene match. Germline V gene lookup returns CDR1 SGHTA and CDR2 FQGNSA. The CDR3 sequence is CASSSSPGGEAFF. The DNA of the CDR3 is TGTGCCAGCAGCTCGAGCCCAGGGGGCGAAGCTTTCTTT.